The 22 T cell receptor beta chains below all came from one sample that was sequenced in a study of beta chain features in type 1 diabetes. Study-level results: All four CD4+ subsets from Type 1 diabetes patients carried moderately but significantly shorter TCRB CDR3s.

Antigen specificity for these receptors is unknown. Since all of the isolated RNA was reverse transcribed, expressed TCRB transcripts were what got sequenced. Here immunoSEQ multiplex PCR was the method, and the copy in TCRdb shows in-frame clones only, minus some. The profile shows fewer than 350,000 clones, approximately 16% of them singletons. Sequencing was performed on naive CD4+ T cells from blood. The source of these receptors is a man aged 18 to 29 with type 1 diabetes.

This clone was counted only a few times. This chain uses TRBV14 with TRBJ1-1; no firm D call. CDR1 is SGHDN and CDR2 is FVKESK in the germline V gene. The CDR3 has 14 residues. V shed 4 bases and J shed 1 base, with 10 bases lying between them. The CDR3 sequence: CASSLPYRNTEAFF. The DNA of the CDR3 is TGTGCCAGCAGCCTACCGTATAGGAACACTGAAGCTTTCTTT.

This rearrangement joins TRBV7-2 to TRBJ1-1; no clear D gene. This CDR3 has 13 residues. V lost 3 bases to trimming and J lost 6 bases, with 11 bases between them. Germline loops: CDR1 SGHTA, CDR2 FQGNSA. The CDR3 nucleotides read TGTGCCAGCAGCTTCCGTAGGGAGGCTGAAGCTTTCTTT. Its translation: CASSFRREAEAFF. Drawing the rest from reference TRBV7-2 and TRBJ1-1, the complete variable domain is GAGVSQSPSNKVTEKGKDVELRCDPISGHTALYWYRQSLGQGLEFLIYFQGNSAPDKSGLPSDRFSAERTGGSVSTLTIQRTQQEDSAVYLCASSFRREAEAFFGQGTRLTVV.

This clone was seen only a few times. In nucleotides, the CDR3 is TGTGCCAGCAGCTCCAGCACAGATACGCAGTATTTT. Protein: CASSSSTDTQYF. This chain uses TRBV25-1 with TRBJ2-3; D not resolved. The CDR3 extends over 12 amino acids. Germline assignment: CDR1 MGHDK and CDR2 SYGVNS. The germline V and J ends were trimmed by 6 bases and 0 bases, with 4 bases remaining between them. The full variable domain, its missing parts supplied by reference TRBV25-1 and TRBJ2-3, is EADIYQTPRYLVIGTGKKITLECSQTMGHDKMYWYQQDPGMELHLIHYSYGVNSTEKGDLSSESTVSRIRTEHFPLTLESARPSHTSQYLCASSSSTDTQYFGPGTRLTVL.

This clone was observed a handful of times. The CDR3: CATSTPPGGNIQYF. The CDR3 DNA follows: TGTGCCACCAGCACTCCCCCAGGGGGAAACATTCAGTACTTC. The V call is TRBV15, the J call TRBJ2-4; TRBD1 matches at 7 bases. From germline, CDR1 is LNHNV and CDR2 YYDKDF (reference sequence). CDR3 length: 14 amino acids. J lost 6 bases, V lost 4 bases, and 6 bases had no gene match.

The rearrangement uses TRBV28 and TRBJ2-7, with D possibly TRBD2 on 6 matching bases. CDR1 MDHEN and CDR2 SYDVKM come from the germline V gene. V was clipped by 1 base and J by 7 bases, with 8 bases between them. The CDR3 has 12 amino acids. CDR3 DNA sequence: TGTGCCAGCAGTTTATCCGGGACTGAGCAGTACTTC. The encoded protein is CASSLSGTEQYF.

This chain joins TRBV6-5 and TRBJ1-1; TRBD1 matches 9 bases. The germline CDR1 and CDR2 sequences are MNHEY and SVGAGI. The ends lost 5 bases at V and 2 bases at J; junction bases unmatched: 3. The CDR3 sequence is 14 residues long. This CDR3 reads CASSNRGRNTEAFF. Written as DNA, the CDR3 is TGTGCCAGCAGTAACAGGGGGCGAAACACTGAAGCTTTCTTT.

This chain joins TRBV7-2 and TRBJ2-2; possible D gene TRBD2, 5 bases. With 5 bases removed from V and 7 bases from J, the gap between germline ends came to 14 bases. The CDR3 contains 14 residues. Germline V CDR1 and CDR2: SGHTA, FQGNSA. The CDR3 here is CASSPRPRDGELFF. The CDR3 nucleotides are TGTGCCAGCAGCCCCCGGCCCCGGGACGGGGAGCTGTTTTTT.

This clone was observed a few times. This chain uses TRBV5-4 with TRBJ2-1, with 12 bases aligning to TRBD2. CDR1 SGHNT and CDR2 YYREEE come from the germline V gene (reference sequence). V was clipped by 0 bases and J by 5 bases; unmatched bases: 3. CDR3 size: 16 residues. The CDR3 sequence: CASSLVLAGGDNEQFF. The DNA of the CDR3 is TGTGCCAGCAGCTTGGTCCTAGCGGGAGGGGACAATGAGCAGTTCTTC.

This clone was recorded a few times. This chain uses TRBV5-4 with TRBJ2-5; TRBD2 matches at 13 bases. V shed 4 bases, J shed 0 bases, and the junction held 9 bases outside the gene matches. The germline CDR1 and CDR2 sequences are SGHNT and YYREEE (reference sequence). The CDR3 has 18 residues. The CDR3: CASSAVTSGRADQETQYF. CDR3 coding DNA: TGTGCCAGCAGCGCGGTTACTAGCGGGAGGGCGGACCAAGAGACCCAGTACTTC. Together with reference TRBV5-4 and TRBJ2-5, the CDR3 gives the full variable domain: ETGVTQSPTHLIKTRGQQVTLRCSSQSGHNTVSWYQQALGQGPQFIFQYYREEENGRGNFPPRFSGLQFPNYSSELNVNALELDDSALYLCASSAVTSGRADQETQYFGPGTRLLVL.

This clone has just a few counts. The chain employs TRBV28 and TRBJ2-7; 11 bases are a match to TRBD1. Germline values: CDR1 MDHEN, CDR2 SYDVKM. With V trimmed by 9 bases and J by 8 bases, 18 bases remained unmatched. There are 16 residues in the CDR3. CDR3 in DNA: TGTGCCAGTCATACGCCCGCCGGGACAGGGGGGTCACAGCAGTACTTC. Encoded protein: CASHTPAGTGGSQQYF. The complete variable domain, with remaining parts taken from reference TRBV28 and TRBJ2-7, reads DVKVTQSSRYLVKRTGEKVFLECVQDMDHENMFWYRQDPGLGLRLIYFSYDVKMKEKGDIPEGYSVSREKKERFSLILESASTNQTSMYLCASHTPAGTGGSQQYFGPGTRLTVT.

The table lists this clone with a few counts. The chain combines TRBV7-9 with TRBJ1-1; perhaps TRBD1 as D (5 bases). The germline V gene encodes CDR1 SEHNR and CDR2 FQNEAQ (reference sequence). With 5 bases removed from V and 0 bases from J, the gap between germline ends came to 13 bases. The CDR3 extends over 15 amino acids. The CDR3 loop is CASSPGGHLNTEAFF. CDR3 bases: TGTGCCAGCAGCCCGGGAGGACACCTGAACACTGAAGCTTTCTTT.

The chain combines TRBV2 with TRBJ1-6; D is uncertain. The CDR3 contains 13 residues. Trimming took 7 bases from V and 5 from J, leaving 9 bases between them. Germline V gene sequence: CDR1 SNHLY, CDR2 FYNNEI. The CDR3 region is CASNGANNSPLHF. CDR3 sequence (DNA): TGTGCCAGCAACGGTGCAAATAATTCACCCCTCCACTTT.

CDR3 in amino acids: CASSSWTSGLNEQFF. The CDR3 DNA sequence: TGTGCCAGCAGCTCCTGGACTAGCGGACTTAATGAGCAGTTCTTC. The V and J genes are TRBV5-4 and TRBJ2-1; TRBD2 matches at 10 bases. Germline CDR1 reads SGHNT; CDR2 reads YYREEE (reference sequence). CDR3 size: 15 residues. V shed 3 bases and J 7 bases; nucleotides not matched to a gene: 7.

Written as DNA, the CDR3 is TGTGCCAGCAGCACCCTAGGGGTTTCCGGCTACACCTTC. Amino acid sequence: CASSTLGVSGYTF. The rearrangement links TRBV2 to TRBJ1-2; D is perhaps TRBD1 (5 bases). CDR3 length: 13 residues. Germline CDR1 and CDR2: SNHLY and FYNNEI. V was pared by 6 bases and J by 8 bases, with 16 bases between.

The V call is TRBV18, the J call TRBJ1-2; TRBD1 matches 10 bases. Trimming took 4 bases from V and 3 from J; bases not matched to a gene: 11. The CDR3 totals 17 residues. Per germline, CDR1 KGHSH and CDR2 LQKENI. This CDR3 reads CASSLSGQGRRDYGYTF. CDR3 DNA sequence: TGTGCCAGCTCACTATCGGGACAGGGGAGGCGTGACTATGGCTACACCTTC.

This clone was seen a few times. The chain couples TRBV20-1 to TRBJ2-7; D is unclear. The CDR3 consists of 11 residues. Germline lookup yields CDR1 DFQATT and CDR2 SNEGSKA (reference sequence). V was trimmed by 5 bases and J by 3 bases, leaving 8 bases between them. The CDR3 here is CSALAFYEQYF. DNA of the CDR3: TGCAGTGCTTTGGCCTTCTACGAGCAGTACTTC.

This clone occurred a few times. The chain couples TRBV14 to TRBJ2-3, with unresolved D. The germline V gene encodes CDR1 SGHDN and CDR2 FVKESK. This CDR3 region has 14 residues. Deletions cut 4 bases from V and 1 base from J, with 9 bases between. In DNA, the CDR3 is TGTGCCAGCAGCCCCCGGGTCCGCACAGATACGCAGTATTTT. This codes for CASSPRVRTDTQYF.

This clone was found a few times. This chain joins TRBV2 and TRBJ1-5; D may be TRBD1 (5 bases). Per germline, CDR1 SNHLY and CDR2 FYNNEI. The V end was cut by 7 bases, the J end by 3 bases, with 10 bases between. This CDR3 is 13 amino acids long. The DNA of the CDR3 is TGTGCCAGCATCGCGGGGCCCAATCAGCCCCAGCATTTT. Its protein is CASIAGPNQPQHF.

This clone appeared a few times. The chain recombines TRBV11-2 with TRBJ2-2, with 7 bases that match TRBD2. Germline trimming cut 7 bases from V and 6 bases from J; bases unmatched to any gene: 8. Germline V lookup: CDR1 SGHAT, CDR2 FQNNGV. This CDR3 is built from 14 residues. CDR3 loop: CASNRAGAPGELFF. The CDR3 coding sequence is TGTGCCAGCAATAGGGCGGGAGCCCCCGGGGAGCTGTTTTTT.

This clone was observed a handful of times. The rearrangement uses TRBV18 and TRBJ2-7; no clear D. Germline V gives CDR1 KGHSH, CDR2 LQKENI. Trimming removed 2 bases from V and 5 bases from J, with 13 bases in between. The CDR3 is 14 residues long. CDR3 coding DNA: TGTGCCAGCTCACCAAATAACGGTCCGGACGAGCAGTACTTC. This translates into CASSPNNGPDEQYF. Drawing the rest from reference TRBV18 and TRBJ2-7, the complete variable domain is NAGVMQNPRHLVRRRGQEARLRCSPMKGHSHVYWYRQLPEEGLKFMVYLQKENIIDESGMPKERFSAEFPKEGPSILRIQQVVRGDSAAYFCASSPNNGPDEQYFGPGTRLTVT.

This clone has just a few counts. This CDR3 is also generated by other DNA sequences in the sample. The V call is TRBV28, the J call TRBJ2-7; D remains unclear. The V gene lost 5 bases and the J gene lost 3 bases, with 8 bases spanning the gap. Per germline, CDR1 MDHEN and CDR2 SYDVKM. The CDR3 has 12 amino acids. CDR3 nucleotides: TGTGCCAGCAGTCTCCGGGTCTACGAGCAGTACTTC. Its protein is CASSLRVYEQYF.

This clone was detected only a few times. V is TRBV15 and J is TRBJ2-2; possible D gene TRBD1, 5 bases. The CDR3 runs 15 residues. Germline V gene data show CDR1 as LNHNV and CDR2 as YYDKDF (reference sequence). Between the trimmed V and J ends, which lost 6 bases and 4 bases, there was a span of 15 bases. The DNA for the CDR3 is TGTGCCACCAGAGAAGAGGCAGGGCCCACCGGGGAGCTGTTTTTT. This encodes CATREEAGPTGELFF.